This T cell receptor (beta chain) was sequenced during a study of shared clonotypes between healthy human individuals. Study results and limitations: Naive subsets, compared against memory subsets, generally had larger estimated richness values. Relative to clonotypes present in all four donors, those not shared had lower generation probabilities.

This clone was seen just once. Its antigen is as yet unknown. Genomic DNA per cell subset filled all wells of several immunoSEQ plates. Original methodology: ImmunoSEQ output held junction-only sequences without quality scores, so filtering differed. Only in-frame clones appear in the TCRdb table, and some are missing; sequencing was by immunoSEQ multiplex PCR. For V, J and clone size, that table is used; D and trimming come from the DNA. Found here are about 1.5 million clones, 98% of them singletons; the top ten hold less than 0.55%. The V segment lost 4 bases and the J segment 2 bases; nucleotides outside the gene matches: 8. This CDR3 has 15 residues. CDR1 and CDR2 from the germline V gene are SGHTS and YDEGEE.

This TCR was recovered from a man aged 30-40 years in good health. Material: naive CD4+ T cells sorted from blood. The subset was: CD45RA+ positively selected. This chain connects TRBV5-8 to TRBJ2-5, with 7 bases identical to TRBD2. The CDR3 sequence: CASSPLGGRQETQYF. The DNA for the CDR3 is TGTGCCAGCAGCCCTTTGGGGGGGAGGCAAGAGACCCAGTACTTC.